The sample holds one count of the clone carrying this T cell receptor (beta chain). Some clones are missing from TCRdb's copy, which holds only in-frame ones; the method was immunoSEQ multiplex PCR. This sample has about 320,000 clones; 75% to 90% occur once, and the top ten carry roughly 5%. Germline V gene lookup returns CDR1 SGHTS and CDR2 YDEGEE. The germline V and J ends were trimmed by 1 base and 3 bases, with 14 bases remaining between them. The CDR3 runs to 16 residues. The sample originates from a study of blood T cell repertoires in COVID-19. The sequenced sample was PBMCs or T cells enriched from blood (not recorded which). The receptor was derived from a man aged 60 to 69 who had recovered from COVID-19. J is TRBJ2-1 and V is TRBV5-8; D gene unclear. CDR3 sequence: CASSLIRSLNYNEQFF. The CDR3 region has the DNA TGTGCCAGCAGCTTGATACGTAGCCTTAACTACAATGAGCAGTTCTTC. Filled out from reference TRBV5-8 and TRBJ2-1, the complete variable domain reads EAGVTQSPTHLIKTRGQQATLRCSPISGHTSVYWYQQALGLGLQFLLWYDEGEERNRGNFPPRFSGRQFPNYSSELNVNALELEDSALYLCASSLIRSLNYNEQFFGPGTRLTVL.